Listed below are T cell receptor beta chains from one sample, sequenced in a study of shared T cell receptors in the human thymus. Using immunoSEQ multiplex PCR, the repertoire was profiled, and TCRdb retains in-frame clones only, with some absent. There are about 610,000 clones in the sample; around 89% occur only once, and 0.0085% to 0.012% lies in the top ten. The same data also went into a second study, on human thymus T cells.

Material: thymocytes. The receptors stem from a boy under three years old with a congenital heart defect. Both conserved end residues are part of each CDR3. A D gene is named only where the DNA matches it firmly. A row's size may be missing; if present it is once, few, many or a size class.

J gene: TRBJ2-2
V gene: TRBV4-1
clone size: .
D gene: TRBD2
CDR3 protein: CASSHPKGRAGELFF
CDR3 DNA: TGCGCCAGCAGCCACCCTAAGGGGAGGGCCGGGGAGCTGTTTTTT

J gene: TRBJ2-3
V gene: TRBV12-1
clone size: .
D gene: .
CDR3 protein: CASSFSGTEITDTQYF
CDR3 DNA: TGTGCCAGCAGCTTTTCCGGGACAGAGATCACAGATACGCAGTATTTT

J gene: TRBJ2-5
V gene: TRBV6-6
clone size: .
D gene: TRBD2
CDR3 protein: CASSSDPTSRETQYF
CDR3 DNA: TGTGCCAGCAGTTCAGATCCGACTAGCCGGGAGACCCAGTACTTC

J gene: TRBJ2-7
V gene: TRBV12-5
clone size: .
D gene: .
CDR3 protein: CASGLVLQDTSSYEQYF
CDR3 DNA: TGTGCTAGTGGTTTGGTTCTCCAGGACACGAGCTCCTACGAGCAGTACTTC

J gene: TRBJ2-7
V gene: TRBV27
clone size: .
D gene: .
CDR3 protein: CASIPEAPYEQYF
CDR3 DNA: TGTGCCAGCATTCCTGAGGCCCCCTACGAGCAGTACTTC

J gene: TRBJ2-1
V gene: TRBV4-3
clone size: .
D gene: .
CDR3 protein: CASSQDHRRAGEFF
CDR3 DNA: TGCGCCAGCAGCCAAGATCATAGAAGGGCCGGGGAGTTCTTC

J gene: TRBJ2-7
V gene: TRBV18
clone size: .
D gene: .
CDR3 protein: CASSDGSSYEQYF
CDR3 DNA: TGTGCCAGCTCAGACGGGTCTAGCTACGAGCAGTACTTC

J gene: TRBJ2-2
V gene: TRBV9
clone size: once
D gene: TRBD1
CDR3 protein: CASSDDRGTYTGELFF
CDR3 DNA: TGTGCCAGCAGCGACGACAGGGGAACCTACACCGGGGAGCTGTTTTTT

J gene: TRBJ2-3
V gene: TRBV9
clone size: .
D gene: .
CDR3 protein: CASSVTFSTDTQYF
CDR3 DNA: TGTGCCAGCAGCGTAACTTTTAGCACAGATACGCAGTATTTT

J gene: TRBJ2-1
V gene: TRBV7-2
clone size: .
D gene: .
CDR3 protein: CASSPSSVGANEQFF
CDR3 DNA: TGTGCCAGCAGCCCCTCCTCGGTCGGTGCCAATGAGCAGTTCTTC

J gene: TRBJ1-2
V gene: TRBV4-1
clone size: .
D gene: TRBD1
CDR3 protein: CASSQEVSDRLNYGYTF
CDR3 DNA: TGCGCCAGCAGCCAAGAGGTCTCGGACAGGTTGAACTATGGCTACACCTTC

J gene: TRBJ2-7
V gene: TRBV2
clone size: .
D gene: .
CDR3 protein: CASSEAPRVHYEQYF
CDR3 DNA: TGTGCCAGCAGTGAAGCGCCCCGGGTCCATTACGAGCAGTACTTC

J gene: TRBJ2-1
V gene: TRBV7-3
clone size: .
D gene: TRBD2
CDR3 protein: CASSTSGKGNEQFF
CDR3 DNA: TGTGCCAGCAGTACTAGCGGGAAAGGAAATGAGCAGTTCTTC

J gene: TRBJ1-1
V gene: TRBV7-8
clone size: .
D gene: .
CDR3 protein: CASSLAGTLNTEAFF
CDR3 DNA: TGTGCCAGCAGCTTAGCCGGGACATTGAACACTGAAGCTTTCTTT

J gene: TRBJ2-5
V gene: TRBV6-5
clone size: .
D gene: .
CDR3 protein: CASQQVLQETQYF
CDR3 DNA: TGTGCCAGCCAGCAGGTACTCCAAGAGACCCAGTACTTC

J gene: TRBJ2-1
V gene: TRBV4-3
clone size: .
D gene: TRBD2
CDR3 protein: CASSQEGGLAGGAEQFF
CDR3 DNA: TGCGCCAGCAGCCAAGAGGGGGGACTAGCGGGAGGGGCTGAGCAGTTCTTC

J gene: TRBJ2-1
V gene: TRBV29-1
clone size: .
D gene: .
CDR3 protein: CSALRTAGERSYNEQFF
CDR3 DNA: TGCAGCGCTCTGCGGACGGCAGGGGAACGCTCCTACAATGAGCAGTTCTTC

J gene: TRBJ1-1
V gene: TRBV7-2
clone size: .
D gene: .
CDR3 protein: CASSLGQAHTEAFF
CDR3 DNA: TGTGCCAGCAGCTTAGGCCAGGCCCACACTGAAGCTTTCTTT

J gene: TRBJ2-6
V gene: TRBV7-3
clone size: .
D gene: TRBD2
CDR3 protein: CASSFTSSELAGVSSGANVLTF
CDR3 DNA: TGTGCCAGCAGCTTTACCAGTTCTGAACTAGCGGGAGTTTCCTCTGGGGCCAACGTCCTGACTTTC

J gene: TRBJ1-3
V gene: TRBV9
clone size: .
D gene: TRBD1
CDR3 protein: CASSQGASSGNTIYF
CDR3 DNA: TGTGCCAGCAGCCAGGGGGCCAGCTCTGGAAACACCATATATTTT

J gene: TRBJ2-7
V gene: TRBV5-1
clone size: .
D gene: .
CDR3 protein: CASSHLGWSYEQYF
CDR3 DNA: TGCGCCAGCAGCCACCTAGGTTGGTCCTACGAGCAGTACTTC

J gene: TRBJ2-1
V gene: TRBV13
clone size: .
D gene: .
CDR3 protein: CASSSHRDHYNEQFF
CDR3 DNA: TGTGCCAGCAGCTCTCACAGGGACCACTACAATGAGCAGTTCTTC

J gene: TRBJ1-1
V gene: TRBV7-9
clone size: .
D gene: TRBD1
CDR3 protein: CASSLASEGTGDQNTEAFF
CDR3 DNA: TGTGCCAGCAGCTTAGCATCGGAGGGGACAGGGGACCAGAACACTGAAGCTTTCTTT

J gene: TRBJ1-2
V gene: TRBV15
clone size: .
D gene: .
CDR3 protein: CATSREGAGVHGYTF
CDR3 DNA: TGTGCCACCAGCAGAGAAGGGGCGGGGGTACATGGCTACACCTTC

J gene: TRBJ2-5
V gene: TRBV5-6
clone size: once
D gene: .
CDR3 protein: CASSSGGNGETQYF
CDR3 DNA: TGTGCCAGCAGCTCGGGCGGGAACGGGGAGACCCAGTACTTC

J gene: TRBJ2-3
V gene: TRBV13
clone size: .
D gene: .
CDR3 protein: CASSSGRGGGGTDTQYF
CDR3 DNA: TGTGCCAGCAGCTCCGGTCGCGGAGGCGGGGGCACAGATACGCAGTATTTT

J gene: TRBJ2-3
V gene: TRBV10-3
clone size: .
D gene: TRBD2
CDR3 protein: CATGLAGGERTDTQYF
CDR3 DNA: TGTGCCACGGGACTAGCGGGAGGCGAACGCACAGATACGCAGTATTTT

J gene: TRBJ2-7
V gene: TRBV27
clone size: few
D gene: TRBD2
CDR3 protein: CASSAQLAGENEQYF
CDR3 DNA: TGTGCCAGCAGTGCGCAACTAGCGGGAGAAAACGAGCAGTACTTC

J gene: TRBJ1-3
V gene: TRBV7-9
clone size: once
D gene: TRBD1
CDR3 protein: CASSLKGGTGGPSGNTIYF
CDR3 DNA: TGTGCCAGCAGCTTAAAAGGCGGGACAGGGGGCCCCTCTGGAAACACCATATATTTT

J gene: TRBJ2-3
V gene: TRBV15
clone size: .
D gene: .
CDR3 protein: CATSRVSTDTQYF
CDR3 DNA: TGTGCCACCAGCAGAGTCTCGACAGATACGCAGTATTTT

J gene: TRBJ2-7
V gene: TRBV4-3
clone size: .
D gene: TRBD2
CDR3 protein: CASSQRGGEQYF
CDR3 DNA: TGCGCCAGCAGCCAACGGGGGGGCGAGCAGTACTTC

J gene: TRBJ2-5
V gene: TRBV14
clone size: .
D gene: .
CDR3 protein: CASSQRGGETQYF
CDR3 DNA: TGTGCCAGCAGCCAAAGGGGTGGAGAGACCCAGTACTTC

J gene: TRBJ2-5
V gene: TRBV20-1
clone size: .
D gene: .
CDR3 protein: CSATGETQYF
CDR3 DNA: TGCAGTGCTACAGGGGAGACCCAGTACTTC

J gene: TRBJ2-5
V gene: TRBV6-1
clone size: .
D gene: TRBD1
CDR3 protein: CASNLGQGGETQYF
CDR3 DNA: TGTGCCAGCAATCTTGGACAGGGAGGAGAGACCCAGTACTTC

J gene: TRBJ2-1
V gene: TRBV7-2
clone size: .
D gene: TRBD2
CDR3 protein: CASSPLAEWEDNEQFF
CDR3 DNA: TGTGCCAGCAGCCCCCTAGCGGAATGGGAGGACAATGAGCAGTTCTTC

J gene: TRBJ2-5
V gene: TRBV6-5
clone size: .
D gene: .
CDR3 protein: CASGSPGSETQYF
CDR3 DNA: TGTGCCAGCGGGTCCCCCGGGAGTGAGACCCAGTACTTC

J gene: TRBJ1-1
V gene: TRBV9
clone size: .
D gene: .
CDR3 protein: CASSPGGSTEAFF
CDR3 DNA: TGTGCCAGCAGCCCGGGGGGGAGTACTGAAGCTTTCTTT

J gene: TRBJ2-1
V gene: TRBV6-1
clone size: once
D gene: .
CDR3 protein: CASSEARQAYNEQFF
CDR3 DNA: TGTGCCAGCAGTGAAGCTCGACAGGCCTACAATGAGCAGTTCTTC

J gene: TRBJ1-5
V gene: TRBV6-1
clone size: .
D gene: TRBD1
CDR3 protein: CASSNRDRGPQPQHF
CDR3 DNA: TGTGCCAGCAGTAACCGGGACAGGGGCCCTCAGCCCCAGCATTTT

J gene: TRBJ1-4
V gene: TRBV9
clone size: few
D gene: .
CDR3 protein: CGPPGGGYEKLFF
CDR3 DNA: TGTGGGCCCCCTGGGGGGGGGTATGAAAAACTGTTTTTT

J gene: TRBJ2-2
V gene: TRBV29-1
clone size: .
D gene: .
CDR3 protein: CSGRQAHTGELFF
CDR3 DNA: TGCAGCGGACGACAGGCGCACACCGGGGAGCTGTTTTTT

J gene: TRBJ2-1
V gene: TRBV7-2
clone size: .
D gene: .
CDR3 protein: CASSFSVQGGWNEQFF
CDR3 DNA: TGTGCCAGCAGCTTTTCGGTCCAGGGGGGTTGGAATGAGCAGTTCTTC

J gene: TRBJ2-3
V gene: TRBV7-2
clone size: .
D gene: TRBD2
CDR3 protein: CASSLGLSRAGPDTQYF
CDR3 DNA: TGTGCCAGCAGCTTAGGTCTTTCTAGAGCGGGACCAGATACGCAGTATTTT

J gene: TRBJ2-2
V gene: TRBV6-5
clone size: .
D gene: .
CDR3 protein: CASSSRGAGELFF
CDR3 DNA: TGTGCCAGCAGCTCTAGAGGAGCCGGGGAGCTGTTTTTT